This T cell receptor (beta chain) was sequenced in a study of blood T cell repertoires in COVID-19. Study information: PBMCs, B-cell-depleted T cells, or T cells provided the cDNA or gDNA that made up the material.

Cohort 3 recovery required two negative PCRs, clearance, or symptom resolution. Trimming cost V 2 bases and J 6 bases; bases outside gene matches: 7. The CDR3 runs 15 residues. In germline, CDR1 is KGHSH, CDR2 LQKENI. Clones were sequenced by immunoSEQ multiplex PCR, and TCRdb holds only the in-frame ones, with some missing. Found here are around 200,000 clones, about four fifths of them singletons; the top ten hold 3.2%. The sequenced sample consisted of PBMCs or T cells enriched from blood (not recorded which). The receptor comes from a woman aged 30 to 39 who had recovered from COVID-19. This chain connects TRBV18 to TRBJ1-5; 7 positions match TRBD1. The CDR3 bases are TGTGCCAGCTCACCAGGAAACAGGGGAATTCAGCCCCAGCATTTT. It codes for CASSPGNRGIQPQHF.